This paragraph covers one T cell receptor beta chain sequence. The table came from immunoSEQ multiplex PCR; TCRdb's copy has only in-frame clones and leaves some out. The table records approximately 470,000 clones, around 90% of them present only once. This specimen comes from a study of blood T cell repertoires in COVID-19. Study-level background: Acute and convalescent COVID-19 samples came from the United States, Italy and Spain. The cDNA or gDNA used as material had been derived from T cells, B-cell-depleted T cells, or PBMCs.

Adults between about 18 and 89 years of age took part from fewer than 30 US areas. The recovered donors of Cohort 3 showed two negative PCRs, clearance, or symptom resolution. The sequence was obtained from a young woman who had recovered from COVID-19. The specimen sequenced was PBMCs or T cells enriched from blood (not recorded which).

CDR3 in amino acids: CASSLGLAGGSEQYF. The CDR3 DNA is TGTGCCAGCAGCTTAGGACTAGCGGGGGGTTCCGAGCAGTACTTC. The rearrangement uses TRBV5-5 and TRBJ2-7; 14 nucleotides match TRBD2. J lost 6 bases, V lost 2 bases, and 4 bases had no gene match. The CDR3 covers 15 residues. Germline V gene data show CDR1 as SGHKS and CDR2 as YYEKEE (reference sequence).